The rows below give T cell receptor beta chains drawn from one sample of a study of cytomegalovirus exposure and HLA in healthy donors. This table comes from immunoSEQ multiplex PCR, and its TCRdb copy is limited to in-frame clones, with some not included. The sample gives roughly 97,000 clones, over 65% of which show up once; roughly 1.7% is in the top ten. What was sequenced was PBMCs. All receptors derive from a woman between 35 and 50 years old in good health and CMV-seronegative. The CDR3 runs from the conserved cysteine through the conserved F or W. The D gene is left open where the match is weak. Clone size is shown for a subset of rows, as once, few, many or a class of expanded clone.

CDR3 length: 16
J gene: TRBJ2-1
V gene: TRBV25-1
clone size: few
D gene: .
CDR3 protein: CASRGDGTPQNNEQFF
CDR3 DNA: TGTGCCAGCAGGGGGGACGGGACTCCACAAAACAATGAGCAGTTCTTC

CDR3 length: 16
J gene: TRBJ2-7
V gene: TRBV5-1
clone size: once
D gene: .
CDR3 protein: CASSLGARTDSYEQYF
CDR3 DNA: TGCGCCAGCAGCTTGGGAGCGAGGACTGACTCCTACGAGCAGTACTTC

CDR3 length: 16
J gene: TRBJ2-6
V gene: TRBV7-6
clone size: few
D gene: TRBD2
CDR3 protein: CASSLLLATGANVLTF
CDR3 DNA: TGTGCCAGCAGCTTACTACTAGCGACGGGGGCCAACGTCCTGACTTTC

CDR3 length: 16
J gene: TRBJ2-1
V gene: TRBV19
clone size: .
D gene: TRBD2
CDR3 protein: CASSKGSGGTYNEQFF
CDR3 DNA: TGTGCCAGTAGTAAGGGAAGCGGGGGGACCTACAATGAGCAGTTCTTC

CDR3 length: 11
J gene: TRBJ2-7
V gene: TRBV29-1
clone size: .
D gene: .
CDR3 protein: CSALTGNEQYF
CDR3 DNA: TGCAGCGCTTTGACAGGCAACGAGCAGTACTTC

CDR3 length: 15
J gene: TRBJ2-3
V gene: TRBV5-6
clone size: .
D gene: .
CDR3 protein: CASSFLVSSTDTQYF
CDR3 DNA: TGTGCCAGCAGCTTTCTCGTCTCTAGCACAGATACGCAGTATTTT

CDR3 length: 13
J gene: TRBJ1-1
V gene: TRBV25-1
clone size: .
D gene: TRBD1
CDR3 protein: CASSATGRTEAFF
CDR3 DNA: TGTGCCAGCAGTGCGACAGGGAGGACTGAAGCTTTCTTT

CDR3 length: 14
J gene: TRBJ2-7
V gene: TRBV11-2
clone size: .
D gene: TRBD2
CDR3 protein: CASSSFSGSYEQYF
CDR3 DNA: TGTGCCAGCAGCTCTTTTAGCGGGAGCTACGAGCAGTACTTC

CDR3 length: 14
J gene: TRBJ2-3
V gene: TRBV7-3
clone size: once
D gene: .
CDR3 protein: CASSLEVRPDTQYF
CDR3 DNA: TGTGCCAGCAGCTTAGAGGTTCGCCCGGATACGCAGTATTTT

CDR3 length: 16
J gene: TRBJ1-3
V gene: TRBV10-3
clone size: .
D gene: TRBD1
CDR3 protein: CAISESIGQAGNTIYF
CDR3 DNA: TGTGCCATCAGTGAGTCGATTGGACAGGCTGGAAACACCATATATTTT

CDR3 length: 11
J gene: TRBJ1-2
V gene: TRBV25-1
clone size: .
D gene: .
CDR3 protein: CASGEARGYTF
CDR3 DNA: TGTGCCAGCGGGGAGGCGCGCGGCTACACCTTC

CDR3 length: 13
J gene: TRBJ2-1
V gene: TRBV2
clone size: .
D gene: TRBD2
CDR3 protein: CAIPGLAGYEQFF
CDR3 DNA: TGTGCCATACCGGGACTAGCGGGATATGAGCAGTTCTTC

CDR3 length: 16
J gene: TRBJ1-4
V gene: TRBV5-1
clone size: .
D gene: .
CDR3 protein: CASSLFPTGTNEKLFF
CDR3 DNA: TGCGCCAGCAGCTTGTTCCCGACAGGCACTAATGAAAAACTGTTTTTT

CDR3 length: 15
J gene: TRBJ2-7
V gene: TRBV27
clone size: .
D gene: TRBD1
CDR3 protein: CASSFSAGGSYEQYF
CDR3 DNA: TGTGCCAGCAGTTTCTCGGCAGGGGGCTCCTACGAGCAGTACTTC

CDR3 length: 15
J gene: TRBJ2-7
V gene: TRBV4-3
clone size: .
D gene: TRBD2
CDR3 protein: CASSRTSGPSYEQYF
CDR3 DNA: TGCGCCAGCAGCCGGACTAGCGGTCCTTCCTACGAGCAGTACTTC

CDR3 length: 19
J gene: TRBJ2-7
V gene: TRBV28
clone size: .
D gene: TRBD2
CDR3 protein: CASSSKMGTSGRARYEQYF
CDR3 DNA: TGTGCCAGCAGTTCAAAGATGGGGACTAGCGGGAGGGCCCGGTACGAGCAGTACTTC

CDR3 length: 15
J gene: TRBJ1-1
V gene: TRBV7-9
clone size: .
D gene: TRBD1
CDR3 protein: CASSVRQGTSTEAFF
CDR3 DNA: TGTGCCAGCAGCGTAAGACAGGGGACGAGCACTGAAGCTTTCTTT

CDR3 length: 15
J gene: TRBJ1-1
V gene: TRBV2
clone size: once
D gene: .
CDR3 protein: CASSPAFRSSTEAFF
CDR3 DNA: TGTGCCAGCAGTCCCGCGTTTCGGTCCTCCACTGAAGCTTTCTTT

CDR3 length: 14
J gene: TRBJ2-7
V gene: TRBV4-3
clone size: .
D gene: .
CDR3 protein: CASSVYAGDYEQYF
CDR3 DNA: TGCGCCAGCAGCGTTTATGCAGGGGATTACGAGCAGTACTTC

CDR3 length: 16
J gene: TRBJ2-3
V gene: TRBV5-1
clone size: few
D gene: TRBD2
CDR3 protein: CASSWGRGAGTDTQYF
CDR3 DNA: TGCGCCAGCAGCTGGGGGAGGGGAGCGGGCACAGATACGCAGTATTTT

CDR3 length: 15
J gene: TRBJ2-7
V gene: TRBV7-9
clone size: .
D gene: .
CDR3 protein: CASSPPGVRSYEQYF
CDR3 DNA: TGTGCCAGCAGCCCCCCGGGAGTTAGAAGCTACGAGCAGTACTTC

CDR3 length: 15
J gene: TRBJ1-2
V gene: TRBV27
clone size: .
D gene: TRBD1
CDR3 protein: CASSLSDRGHYGYTF
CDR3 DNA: TGTGCCAGCAGTTTAAGCGACAGGGGCCACTATGGCTACACCTTC

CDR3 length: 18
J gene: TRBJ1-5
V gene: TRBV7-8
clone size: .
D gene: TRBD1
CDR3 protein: CASSFSSGTGGWDQPQHF
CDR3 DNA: TGTGCCAGCAGCTTTAGTTCCGGGACAGGGGGATGGGATCAGCCCCAGCATTTT

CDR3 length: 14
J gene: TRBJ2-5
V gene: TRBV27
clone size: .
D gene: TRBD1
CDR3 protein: CASSRDRGIGTQYF
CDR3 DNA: TGTGCCAGCAGTAGGGACAGGGGCATCGGGACCCAGTACTTC

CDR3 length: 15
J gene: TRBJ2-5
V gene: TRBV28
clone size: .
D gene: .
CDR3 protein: CASSLWEVYQETQYF
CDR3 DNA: TGTGCCAGCAGTTTATGGGAGGTGTACCAAGAGACCCAGTACTTC

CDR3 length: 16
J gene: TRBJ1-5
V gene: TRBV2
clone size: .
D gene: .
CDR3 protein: CASSGELGPGNQPQHF
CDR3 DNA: TGTGCCAGCAGTGGGGAACTAGGGCCTGGCAATCAGCCCCAGCATTTT

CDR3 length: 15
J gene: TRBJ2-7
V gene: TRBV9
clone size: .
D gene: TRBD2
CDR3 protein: CASSVGSSGGYEQYF
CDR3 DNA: TGTGCCAGCAGCGTAGGTTCCAGCGGGGGTTACGAGCAGTACTTC

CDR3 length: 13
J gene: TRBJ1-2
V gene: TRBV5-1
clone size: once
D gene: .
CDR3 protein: CASSSGAGYGYTF
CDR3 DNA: TGCGCCAGCAGCTCCGGAGCGGGTTATGGCTACACCTTC

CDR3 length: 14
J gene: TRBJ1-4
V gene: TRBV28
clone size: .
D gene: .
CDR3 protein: CASSFRGRNEKLFF
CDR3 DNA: TGTGCCAGCAGTTTCAGGGGAAGAAATGAAAAACTGTTTTTT

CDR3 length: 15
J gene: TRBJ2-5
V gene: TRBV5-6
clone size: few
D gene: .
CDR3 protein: CASSLPGQLQETQYF
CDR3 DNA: TGTGCCAGCAGCCTCCCAGGACAATTACAAGAGACCCAGTACTTC

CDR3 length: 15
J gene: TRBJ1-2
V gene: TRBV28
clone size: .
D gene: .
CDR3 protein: CASRGTDLPNHGYTF
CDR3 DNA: TGTGCCAGCAGAGGTACAGATCTCCCTAACCATGGCTACACCTTC